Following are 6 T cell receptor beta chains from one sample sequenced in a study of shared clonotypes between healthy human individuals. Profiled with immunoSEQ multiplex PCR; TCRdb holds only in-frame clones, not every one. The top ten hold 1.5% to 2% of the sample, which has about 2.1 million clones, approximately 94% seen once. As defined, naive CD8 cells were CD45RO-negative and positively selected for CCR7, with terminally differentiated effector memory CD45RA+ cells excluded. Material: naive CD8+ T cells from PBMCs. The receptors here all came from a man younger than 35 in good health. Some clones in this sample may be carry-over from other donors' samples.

The CDR3 DNA reads as TGTGCCAGCAGCTTTTCGGCCGGAGTATACTCTGGAAACACCATATATTTT. Its protein is CASSFSAGVYSGNTIYF. The chain uses TRBV7-2 and TRBJ1-3; no reliable D call. CDR1 and CDR2 from the germline V gene are SGHTA and FQGNSA. The CDR3 has 17 amino acids. V was clipped by 3 bases and J by 0 bases, with 15 bases between them.

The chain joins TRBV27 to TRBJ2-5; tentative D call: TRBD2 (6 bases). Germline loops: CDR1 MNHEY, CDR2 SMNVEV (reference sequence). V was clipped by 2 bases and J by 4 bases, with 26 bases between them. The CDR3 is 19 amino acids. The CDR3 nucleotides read TGTGCCAGCAGTTTAGTTCCCGTAGGAGGGACGCGGGGCATAGAGACCCAGTACTTC. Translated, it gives CASSLVPVGGTRGIETQYF.

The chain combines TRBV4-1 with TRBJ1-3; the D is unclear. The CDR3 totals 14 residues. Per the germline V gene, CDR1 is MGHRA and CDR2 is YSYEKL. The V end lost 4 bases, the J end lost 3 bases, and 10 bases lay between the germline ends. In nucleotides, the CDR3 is TGCGCCAGCAGCCCCCTCGGGGTTGGAAACACCATATATTTT. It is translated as CASSPLGVGNTIYF.

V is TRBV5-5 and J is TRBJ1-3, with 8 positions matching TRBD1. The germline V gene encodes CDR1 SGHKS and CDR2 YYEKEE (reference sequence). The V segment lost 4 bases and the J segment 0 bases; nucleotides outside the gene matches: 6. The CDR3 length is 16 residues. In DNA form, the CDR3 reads TGTGCCAGCAGCCGGGACAGGAAAGTCTCTGGAAACACCATATATTTT. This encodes CASSRDRKVSGNTIYF.

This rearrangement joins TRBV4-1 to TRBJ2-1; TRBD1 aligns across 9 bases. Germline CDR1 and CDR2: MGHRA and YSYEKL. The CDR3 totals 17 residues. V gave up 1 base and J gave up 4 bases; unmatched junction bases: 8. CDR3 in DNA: TGCGCCAGCAGCCAAGCCCCGCTCGGGACAGGGTACAATGAGCAGTTCTTC. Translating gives CASSQAPLGTGYNEQFF.

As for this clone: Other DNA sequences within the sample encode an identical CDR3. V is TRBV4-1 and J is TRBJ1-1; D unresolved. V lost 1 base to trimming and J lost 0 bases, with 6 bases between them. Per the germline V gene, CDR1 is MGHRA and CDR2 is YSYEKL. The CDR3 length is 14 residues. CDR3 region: CASSQVSLNTEAFF. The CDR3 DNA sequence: TGCGCCAGCAGCCAAGTATCTTTGAACACTGAAGCTTTCTTT.